A selection of T cell receptor beta chains follows, all from one sample in a study of shared clonotypes between healthy human individuals. Clones were sequenced by immunoSEQ multiplex PCR, and TCRdb holds only the in-frame ones, with some missing. The sample includes 2 million to 3 million clones, 80% to 95% seen only once; the top ten take approximately 0.37%. The specimen was naive CD4+ T cells from PBMCs. The receptors derive from a man between 18 and 35 years old in good health. Some clones in this sample may be carry-over from other donors' samples. The CDR3 runs from the conserved cysteine through the conserved F or W. A D gene is named only where the DNA matches it firmly. Only some rows state a clone size, as once, few, many or a class for expanded clones.

j_gene	d_gene	v_gene	abundance	CDR3aa	CDR3nt
TRBJ2-2	TRBD2	TRBV4-1	NA	CASSQSSGTTGELFF	TGCGCCAGCAGCCAAAGTAGCGGGACTACCGGGGAGCTGTTTTTT
TRBJ2-5	NA	TRBV7-2	NA	CASSGRDTLQETQYF	TGTGCCAGCAGTGGACGAGACACGCTCCAAGAGACCCAGTACTTC
TRBJ1-3	NA	TRBV5-1	NA	CASSLSAGNTIYF	TGCGCCAGCAGCTTGTCAGCTGGAAACACCATATATTTT
TRBJ2-2	NA	TRBV7-2	NA	CASTVPRTFTGELFF	TGTGCCAGCACCGTACCCCGGACATTCACCGGGGAGCTGTTTTTT
TRBJ2-1	TRBD2	TRBV5-1	NA	CASRPRTSGNNEQFF	TGCGCCAGCAGGCCCCGGACTAGCGGAAACAATGAGCAGTTCTTC
TRBJ2-3	TRBD2	TRBV7-9	NA	CASSPSPGLAQTALTQYF	TGTGCCAGCAGCCCGTCCCCCGGACTAGCGCAAACCGCACTTACGCAGTATTTT
TRBJ1-1	NA	TRBV29-1	few	CSAVPGTGYTEAFF	TGCAGCGCTGTGCCAGGCACGGGTTACACTGAAGCTTTCTTT
TRBJ1-1	NA	TRBV7-8	NA	CASSLAGRGARIEAFF	TGTGCCAGCAGCTTAGCCGGGAGGGGGGCGCGGATAGAAGCTTTCTTT
TRBJ1-1	NA	TRBV2	NA	CASSEREPNTEAFF	TGTGCCAGCAGTGAAAGAGAACCGAACACTGAAGCTTTCTTT
TRBJ2-6	TRBD1	TRBV5-1	NA	CASTQGAAGANVLTF	TGCGCCAGCACACAGGGGGCGGCTGGGGCCAACGTCCTGACTTTC
TRBJ2-7	NA	TRBV7-3	NA	CASSFQGSDEQYF	TGTGCCAGCAGCTTCCAGGGTTCTGACGAGCAGTACTTC
TRBJ1-2	TRBD1	TRBV6-1	once	CASTRQGPNYGYTF	TGTGCCAGCACCAGACAGGGCCCCAACTATGGCTACACCTTC
TRBJ2-1	NA	TRBV18	NA	CASSPTARDGQFF	TGTGCCAGCTCACCCACCGCGAGGGACGGGCAGTTCTTC
TRBJ2-1	NA	TRBV20-1	NA	CSASPGVEQFF	TGCAGTGCTAGTCCAGGAGTAGAGCAGTTCTTC
TRBJ2-2	NA	TRBV18	NA	CASSPGSTGELFF	TGTGCCAGCTCACCAGGGTCCACCGGGGAGCTGTTTTTT
TRBJ1-5	NA	TRBV10-1	NA	CASTEWVQAQHF	TGCGCCAGCACTGAGTGGGTTCAGGCCCAGCATTTT
TRBJ2-1	NA	TRBV19	NA	CASSIMISSQWRFF	TGTGCCAGTAGTATAATGATATCCTCCCAATGGCGGTTCTTC
TRBJ2-7	NA	TRBV28	NA	CASSLRAVNEQYF	TGTGCCAGCAGTTTGCGCGCCGTGAACGAGCAGTACTTC
TRBJ1-6	NA	TRBV18	once	CASSPPEGIRPLHF	TGTGCCAGCTCACCACCGGAGGGGATTCGACCCCTCCACTTT
TRBJ2-2	NA	TRBV5-5	NA	CASSFISRLARPRDTGELFF	TGTGCCAGCAGCTTTATTTCGCGGCTAGCGCGACCTCGGGACACCGGGGAGCTGTTTTTT
TRBJ2-5	NA	TRBV11-2	NA	CASSLETQYF	TGTGCCAGCAGCTTAGAGACCCAGTACTTC
TRBJ1-1	TRBD1	TRBV5-1	NA	CASSLDATGATEAFF	TGCGCCAGCAGCTTGGACGCGACAGGGGCCACTGAAGCTTTCTTT
TRBJ2-3	NA	TRBV18	NA	CASSPGSPDTQYF	TGTGCCAGCTCACCTGGGAGCCCGGATACGCAGTATTTT
TRBJ2-4	TRBD2	TRBV6-6	once	CASSYGLAGLGIQYF	TGTGCCAGCAGTTACGGGCTAGCGGGATTGGGCATTCAGTACTTC
TRBJ2-7	TRBD1	TRBV29-1	NA	CSAQTGDEQYF	TGCAGCGCTCAGACAGGGGATGAGCAGTACTTC
TRBJ2-3	NA	TRBV7-9	NA	CASSSFGTHLTSTDTQYF	TGTGCCAGCAGCTCATTCGGGACACACCTTACGTCCACAGATACGCAGTATTTT
TRBJ1-5	NA	TRBV6-1	NA	CASKQNSNQPQHF	TGTGCCAGTAAACAGAATAGCAATCAGCCCCAGCATTTT
TRBJ2-1	NA	TRBV7-2	NA	CASSLGNHRVGEQFF	TGTGCCAGCAGCTTAGGCAACCACAGGGTAGGTGAGCAGTTCTTC
TRBJ1-2	NA	TRBV2	NA	CASSERYSTTGYTF	TGTGCCAGCAGTGAAAGATACAGCACTACGGGCTACACCTTC
TRBJ1-2	NA	TRBV28	NA	CASKMDIRYGYTF	TGTGCCAGCAAGATGGACATTCGCTATGGCTACACCTTC
TRBJ2-1	TRBD2	TRBV5-1	NA	CASSLWLAGNEQFF	TGCGCCAGCAGCTTGTGGCTAGCGGGGAATGAGCAGTTCTTC
TRBJ1-1	NA	TRBV2	NA	CASSGQRLAFF	TGTGCCAGCAGTGGACAGCGCCTAGCTTTCTTT
TRBJ2-7	NA	TRBV7-9	once	CASSLERSSYEQYF	TGTGCCAGCAGCTTAGAGAGAAGCTCCTACGAGCAGTACTTC
TRBJ2-2	TRBD2	TRBV28	NA	CASSWGPRASGTGELFF	TGTGCCAGCAGTTGGGGCCCACGGGCTAGCGGGACCGGGGAGCTGTTTTTT
TRBJ1-2	NA	TRBV28	NA	CASSSARPGGNYGYTF	TGTGCCAGCAGTTCGGCAAGACCGGGGGGTAACTATGGCTACACCTTC
TRBJ2-5	NA	TRBV27	NA	CASSFVSGQETQYF	TGTGCCAGCAGTTTTGTGAGCGGTCAAGAGACCCAGTACTTC
TRBJ2-5	TRBD1	TRBV29-1	NA	CSVTKTGEETQYF	TGCAGCGTTACCAAGACAGGGGAAGAGACCCAGTACTTC
TRBJ1-2	TRBD1	TRBV27	NA	CASSYRDRGRETF	TGTGCCAGCAGTTACCGGGACAGGGGTAGGGAAACCTTC
TRBJ1-5	NA	TRBV5-3	NA	CARSFLTGRQPQHF	TGTGCCAGAAGCTTCTTGACAGGTCGTCAGCCCCAGCATTTT
TRBJ1-1	NA	TRBV6-1	NA	CASSQQLGGTEAFF	TGTGCCAGCAGCCAACAACTGGGGGGCACTGAAGCTTTCTTT
TRBJ1-4	NA	TRBV18	NA	CASSPPTQRNEKLFF	TGTGCCAGCTCACCACCAACTCAGAGGAATGAAAAACTGTTTTTT
TRBJ2-2	TRBD2	TRBV5-8	NA	CASSIGLVAGELFF	TGTGCCAGCAGCATCGGACTAGTCGCCGGGGAGCTGTTTTTT
TRBJ2-3	NA	TRBV5-4	NA	CASSPRALASSTDTQYF	TGTGCCAGCAGCCCTCGGGCGCTAGCGTCTAGCACAGATACGCAGTATTTT
TRBJ2-7	TRBD2	TRBV5-1	NA	CASSLLAGGTEQYF	TGCGCCAGCAGCCTACTAGCGGGAGGGACCGAGCAGTACTTC
TRBJ2-7	NA	TRBV5-6	NA	CASSRTPGEQYF	TGTGCCAGCAGCCGCACACCGGGCGAGCAGTACTTC
TRBJ2-7	TRBD2	TRBV19	NA	CASSVTTSTYEQYF	TGTGCCAGTAGTGTCACGACTAGCACCTACGAGCAGTACTTC
TRBJ1-1	NA	TRBV19	NA	CASSKAAMNTEAFF	TGTGCCAGTAGTAAGGCAGCCATGAACACTGAAGCTTTCTTT
TRBJ2-2	TRBD2	TRBV7-2	NA	CASSLRPLAGSVEAGELFF	TGTGCCAGCAGCTTAAGACCCTTAGCGGGAAGTGTGGAGGCCGGGGAGCTGTTTTTT
TRBJ1-4	NA	TRBV6-1	NA	CASSERAGSEKLFF	TGTGCCAGCAGTGAACGTGCAGGGTCCGAAAAACTGTTTTTT
TRBJ2-1	NA	TRBV7-3	NA	CASSRISSSEQFF	TGTGCCAGCAGCCGGATATCTTCAAGTGAGCAGTTCTTC
TRBJ1-1	NA	TRBV9	few	CASTRTSYNTEAFF	TGTGCCAGCACCCGGACATCGTACAACACTGAAGCTTTCTTT
TRBJ1-1	NA	TRBV7-9	NA	CASSFGDGAFF	TGTGCCAGCAGCTTTGGGGACGGAGCTTTCTTT
TRBJ1-2	NA	TRBV21-1	once	CASSKGRQTLYGYTF	TGTGCCAGCAGCAAAGGGAGGCAGACACTCTATGGCTACACCTTC
TRBJ2-3	NA	TRBV4-2	NA	CASSQRATNTDTQYF	TGTGCCAGCAGCCAAAGGGCTACCAACACAGATACGCAGTATTTT
TRBJ2-3	TRBD2	TRBV19	NA	CASGLAGTTDTQYF	TGTGCCTCTGGGCTAGCGGGGACCACAGATACGCAGTATTTT
TRBJ2-2	NA	TRBV5-8	NA	CASSLRQTSNTGELFF	TGTGCCAGCAGCTTGAGGCAGACCTCGAACACCGGGGAGCTGTTTTTT
TRBJ2-6	TRBD1	TRBV19	NA	CASTVDRGGSGANVLTF	TGTGCCAGTACTGTTGACAGGGGGGGATCTGGGGCCAACGTCCTGACTTTC
TRBJ2-3	TRBD2	TRBV6-5	NA	CASSPGTRSDTQYF	TGTGCCAGCAGTCCCGGGACTAGATCAGATACGCAGTATTTT